This entry lists 10 T cell receptor beta chains sequenced from one sample in a study of metastatic and nonmetastatic thyroid tumors. Patients had received no treatment of any kind before thyroid surgery. TCRdb re-called clones via MiXCR from the PCR reads. Among 75,000 to 100,000 clones listed, roughly 12% were seen once. Input material: blood. These receptor sequences come from a female donor with papillary thyroid cancer or a benign thyroid nodule (not recorded which). Some clones in this sample may be carry-over from other donors' samples.

At least ten counts were recorded for this clone. The rearrangement uses TRBV19 and TRBJ2-5, with 7 bases fitting TRBD2. CDR1 and CDR2 from the germline V gene are LNHDA and SQIVND (reference sequence). This CDR3 has 15 amino acids. V lost 8 bases to trimming and J lost 5 bases; unmatched junction nucleotides: 14. The CDR3 here is CASSKGQRDGETQYF. The CDR3 region has the DNA TGTGCCAGTTCCAAGGGGCAGCGGGACGGGGAGACCCAGTACTTC.

This clone has at least ten counts. Other DNA variants within this sample encode the same CDR3. This chain uses TRBV7-9 with TRBJ1-4, with D possibly TRBD1 on 5 matching bases. The V end was cut by 1 base, the J end by 5 bases, with 11 bases between. This CDR3 comprises 15 residues. CDR1 is SEHNR and CDR2 is FQNEAQ in the germline V gene (reference sequence). This CDR3 is CASSLGAGPNEKLFF. The CDR3 DNA reads TGTGCCAGCAGCTTAGGCGCGGGACCAAATGAAAAACTGTTTTTT.

There are many counts of this clone. This may be a read error, as it is one base from a much larger clone. The chain joins TRBV20-1 to TRBJ2-7, with TRBD2 identical over 8 bases. The CDR3 runs to 13 residues. CDR1 DFQATT and CDR2 SNEGSKA come from the germline V gene (reference sequence). J gave up 3 bases and V 7 bases, and 8 bases lay outside the gene matches. CDR3 sequence reads: CSVPTSEFYEQYF. The DNA for the CDR3 is TGCAGTGTCCCGACTAGCGAGTTCTACGAGCAGTACTTC.

Concerning this clone: The DNA is left out, because the CDR3 cannot be placed on it with certainty; the CDR3 is given as TCRdb lists it. The V and J genes are TRBV11-1 and TRBJ1-2; the tabulated D call, TRBD1, remains unverified against the DNA. Germline V gene data show CDR1 as SGHAT and CDR2 as FQDESV (reference sequence). The CDR3 is 19 residues long, ends included. CDR3 protein: CASSFYICRGQGDNYGYTF.

A few counts support this clone. Given a much more abundant clone one base away, this may be a read error. V gene TRBV6-1 combines with J gene TRBJ2-3; TRBD2 aligns across 14 bases. CDR1 is MNHNS, CDR2 SASEGT, per germline. The CDR3 is 16 residues long. CDR3 nucleotides: TGTGCCAGCTTCGGGACTAGCGGGAGTGGCACATATACGCAGTATTTT. The encoded protein is CASFGTSGSGTYTQYF.

This clone was detected many times. The chain carries TRBV13 and TRBJ2-1, with TRBD2 matching 8 bases. The germline V gene encodes CDR1 PRHDT and CDR2 FYEKMQ (reference sequence). There are 19 residues in the CDR3. J was trimmed by 0 bases and V by 5 bases; bases with no gene match: 15. CDR3 sequence (DNA): TGTGCCAGCAGCCTCGGGGGGGTGCTAGCGGGCTCCTCCTACAATGAGCAGTTCTTC. It translates to CASSLGGVLAGSSYNEQFF.

This clone was recorded many times. The rearrangement joins TRBV2 to TRBJ2-1; 12 bases match TRBD1. The CDR3 covers 14 residues. Trimming took 6 bases from V and 8 from J; bases not matched to a gene: 5. Germline V lookup: CDR1 SNHLY, CDR2 FYNNEI. In DNA, the CDR3 is TGTGCCAGCAGCGGGACAGGGGGCCGGGATGAGCAGTTCTTC. Amino acid sequence: CASSGTGGRDEQFF.

This clone was found many times. The chain couples TRBV5-1 to TRBJ2-7, with TRBD1 matching 8 bases. The CDR3 runs 15 residues. The V and J ends lost 0 bases and 8 bases, in that order; junction bases with no gene match: 10. Germline V gene lookup returns CDR1 SGHRS and CDR2 YFSETQ. The CDR3 loop is CASSLGGERQGKQYF. The DNA for the CDR3 is TGCGCCAGCAGCTTGGGAGGGGAAAGACAGGGGAAGCAGTACTTC.

Notes on this clone: A read error may produce the germline difference seen at one junction end. The J gene is TRBJ2-7, the V gene TRBV11-2; D call uncertain. This CDR3 has 15 residues. Germline assignment: CDR1 SGHAT and CDR2 FQNNGV. Here the CDR3 reads CVSEGNRFSSYEQYF. Here the CDR3 DNA reads TGTGTCAGCGAAGGGAACCGGTTTTCGTCCTACGAGCAGTACTTC. Combining the CDR3 with reference TRBV11-2 and TRBJ2-7 gives the whole variable domain EAGVAQSPRYKIIEKRQSVAFWCNPISGHATLYWYQQILGQGPKLLIQFQNNGVVDDSQLPKDRFSAERLKGVDSTLKIQPAKLEDSAVYLCVSEGNRFSSYEQYFGPGTRLTVT.

The table lists this clone with a few counts. Possible read error: a much larger clone is one base away. The CDR3 loop reads CASSQGGYYRAGELFF. CDR3 DNA: TGTGCCAGCAGCCAAGGTGGGTACTACAGAGCCGGGGAGCTGTTTTTT. The genes are TRBV3-1 and TRBJ2-2; D gene uncertain. The V and J ends lost 1 base and 6 bases respectively, with 15 bases between them. The CDR3 is 16 amino acids. Germline CDR1 reads LGHDT; CDR2 reads YNNKEL (reference sequence).